The sample holds many counts of the clone carrying this T cell receptor (beta chain). Its specificity is unknown. This sample stems from a study of T cells in Graves' hyperthyroidism and ophthalmopathy. Broader study findings: The model identified upcoming ophthalmopathy a median approximately six months ahead of onset. Blood held most thyroid clonotypes expanded above 0.001 frequency.

The CDR3 contains 17 residues. V lost 5 bases, J lost 0 bases, and 12 bases stayed unmatched. Germline-derived CDR1 and CDR2 are MDHEN and SYDVKM. Graves' hyperthyroidism showing no ophthalmopathy progression within 18 months was considered stable. Researchers took RNA transcripts and amplified the TCR beta CDR3 regions from them. RT-PCR in the first round (using the HTBI primer set) targeted the TCR CDR3. TCRdb independently ran MiXCR on the multiplex PCR reads; one entry per CDR3 protein. The sample yields about 340,000 distinct CDR3 sequences, 15% to 20% seen once. Sequenced sample: blood. This TCR came from a woman aged 45-65 years with Graves' hyperthyroidism. J is TRBJ2-7 and V is TRBV28, with 8 bases aligning to TRBD1. DNA of the CDR3: TGTGCCAGCAGTACCTTCCCAGGGACAGGTTCCTCCTACGAGCAGTACTTC. Translating it yields CASSTFPGTGSSYEQYF.